Listed here are 27 T cell receptor beta chains from one sample, sequenced in a study of CD8+ T cells in alopecia areata. Extracted RNA was reverse transcribed, and the resulting cDNA served as sequencing template. The data were produced by immunoSEQ multiplex PCR, yet TCRdb's version contains in-frame clones alone and is incomplete. The sample shows 90,000 to 130,000 clones, none of them appearing just once. The source material was lesional skin. Receptor source: a C3H/HeJ mouse with alopecia areata. The MHC haplotype of the strain is H2-k.

In this sample, this clone turned up a few times. Genes here carry mouse names. The DNA ends 4 residues before the CDR3 does, and the rest of the CDR3 is filled in from the germline J gene. V gene TRBV1 combines with J gene TRBJ1-2, with D uncertain. This CDR3 contains 14 residues. The germline gives CDR1 NSQYPW, CDR2 LRSPGD (reference sequence). The V end lost 1 base, the J end lost 4 bases, and 10 bases lay between the germline ends. This chain's CDR3 is CTCSAASSTSDYTF. The sequenced CDR3 bases are TGCACCTGCAGTGCAGCCAGTAGCACCTCC.

This clone appeared a few times. These gene names are mouse names. The read is 4 residues too short to cover the CDR3 end, so that end is filled in from the germline J gene. In the same sample, other DNA sequences code for this CDR3. The J gene is TRBJ2-3, the V gene TRBV17, with 9 positions matching TRBD1. The CDR3 runs 16 residues. Germline V gene data show CDR1 as MNHDT and CDR2 as YYDKIL. Trimming cost V 3 bases and J 0 bases; bases outside gene matches: 4. The CDR3 here is CASSSGTGPSAETLYF. Incomplete CDR3 DNA: TGTGCTAGCAGTAGCGGGACAGGGCCTAGTGCAGAA.

Comments on this clone: Germline and genes here are mouse. The read terminates 4 residues before the CDR3 end, so the remaining end is supplied by the germline J gene. V usage is TRBV1 and J usage is TRBJ2-7; TRBD2 matches 7 bases. The germline CDR1 and CDR2 sequences are NSQYPW and LRSPGD (reference sequence). This CDR3 is built from 14 residues. CDR3 in amino acids: CTCSAVSWGYEQYF. The part of the CDR3 DNA that was read is TGCACCTGCAGTGCAGTTTCCTGGGGGTAT.

Comment on this clone: Gene labels here are mouse ones. The CDR3 end is not reached by the read, which stops 4 residues before it; the germline J gene fills it in. This chain connects TRBV13-3 to TRBJ2-3; 14 nucleotides agree with TRBD2. Germline V gene sequence: CDR1 NNHDY, CDR2 SYVADS. The CDR3 extends over 16 amino acids. V was pared by 5 bases and J by 3 bases, with 5 bases of the junction left unmatched. Partial CDR3 DNA: TGTGCCAGCAGCCTCCGGGACTGGGGGGGCGCAGAA. This gives the protein CASSLRDWGGAE. The CDR3, in full, reads CASSLRDWGGAETLYF.

Turning to this clone: Gene labels here are mouse ones. The read ends 4 residues shy of where the CDR3 ends; the end is completed using the germline J gene. The chain combines TRBV19 with TRBJ2-4; 8 positions match TRBD1. The CDR3 runs to 17 residues. The trim removed 1 base at V and 0 bases at J, leaving 7 bases unmatched. Per germline, CDR1 FNHDT and CDR2 SITEND (reference sequence). CDR3 residues: CASSILGTGASQNTLYF. CDR3 DNA (partial): TGTGCCAGCAGTATACTCGGGACAGGAGCTAGTCAAAAC.

Of note for this clone: The gene names here belong to mouse. With the read ending 4 residues before the CDR3 end, the germline J gene is used to fill in that end. The V gene is TRBV19, the J gene TRBJ2-1; 9 nucleotides line up with TRBD1. The V gene's germline CDR1 is FNHDT and CDR2 SITEND (reference sequence). The CDR3 consists of 14 residues. The sequenced part of the CDR3 DNA is TGTGCCAGCAGTATAAGACAGGGGGAGGCT. Amino acid sequence: CASSIRQGEA. The full CDR3 is CASSIRQGEAEQFF.

This clone was picked up a small number of times. The listed genes are named as in mouse. The read stops 4 residues short of the end of the CDR3; the missing end is completed from the germline J gene. The V call is TRBV19, the J call TRBJ1-1; weak D call: TRBD1 (5 bases). The CDR3 spans 14 residues. Germline values: CDR1 FNHDT, CDR2 SITEND (reference sequence). The sequenced CDR3 bases are TGTGCCAGCAACGACTGGGGGGAAAATGTA. Translated, it gives CASNDWGENV. The entire CDR3 sequence reads CASNDWGENVEVFF.

This clone occurred a few times. The gene names given are mouse names. The CDR3 extends 4 residues past the end of the read, so its final part is completed from the germline J gene. The V call is TRBV1, the J call TRBJ2-4, with 8 bases fitting TRBD2. The germline gives CDR1 NSQYPW, CDR2 LRSPGD (reference sequence). J gave up 1 base and V 5 bases, and 5 bases lay outside the gene matches. This CDR3 spans 15 amino acids. The sequenced CDR3 bases are TGCACCTGCAGTTCCTCGACTGGGGGTCAAAAC. It is translated as CTCSSSTGGQN. The CDR3 reads in full as CTCSSSTGGQNTLYF.

About this clone itself: TCRdb gives a protein that differs at residue 13 from what the DNA encodes, so the protein here is translated from the DNA. Genes and germline come from the mouse. The sequenced fragment ends 3 residues before the CDR3 boundary, so the rest is inferred from the germline J gene. The chain couples TRBV13-3 to TRBJ1-3; TRBD1 matches at 8 bases. The CDR3 covers 16 residues. V was pared by 0 bases and J by 0 bases, with 2 bases of the junction left unmatched. CDR1 and CDR2 (germline): NNHDY, SYVADS. The chain's CDR3 is CASSDDRGSSGNTLYF. The CDR3 DNA, read in part, is TGTGCCAGCAGTGATGACAGGGGGTCTTCTGGAAATACG.

There are a few counts of this clone. Gene names refer to mouse genes. The sequenced fragment ends 4 residues before the CDR3 boundary, so the rest is inferred from the germline J gene. The chain uses TRBV13-1 and TRBJ2-3; TRBD1 agrees at 8 bases. Unmatched junction bases numbered 3, after V lost 0 bases and J lost 3 bases. Germline-derived CDR1 and CDR2 are NSHNY and SYGAGN. The CDR3 is 15 amino acids. The sequenced CDR3 bases are TGTGCCAGCAGTGATGCAAACAGGGGGGCAGAA. Translating gives CASSDANRGAE. The entire CDR3 reads CASSDANRGAETLYF.

Only a few counts were recorded for this clone. Here the gene names and germline are mouse. The DNA ends 4 residues before the CDR3 does, and the rest of the CDR3 is filled in from the germline J gene. The rearrangement joins TRBV13-3 to TRBJ1-4, with TRBD1 matching over 7 bases. The ends lost 3 bases at V and 3 bases at J; junction bases unmatched: 5. The CDR3 length is 15 residues. The germline V gene encodes CDR1 NNHDY and CDR2 SYVADS. The sequenced part of the CDR3 DNA is TGTGCCAGCAGTGGCCGGACAGGAACCAACGAA. It specifies CASSGRTGTNE. The CDR3 reads in full as CASSGRTGTNERLFF.

Of note for this clone: All gene names here are mouse names. Read coverage stops 4 residues before the CDR3 terminus; the germline J gene supplies the remainder. The chain uses TRBV13-3 and TRBJ2-4, with 7 bases lining up with TRBD1. J gave up 0 bases and V 5 bases, and 6 bases lay outside the gene matches. The germline gives CDR1 NNHDY, CDR2 SYVADS. The CDR3 is 15 amino acids. The CDR3 spells CASSAGQKSQNTLYF. The part of the CDR3 DNA that was read is TGTGCCAGCAGCGCGGGACAGAAAAGTCAAAAC.

In regard to this clone: One end of the junction is discordant with germline, which a read error may explain. Gene and germline names: mouse. Read coverage stops 4 residues before the CDR3 terminus; the germline J gene supplies the remainder. V usage is TRBV19 and J usage is TRBJ1-4; a possible D gene is TRBD1 (6 bases). Germline-derived CDR1 and CDR2 are FNHDT and SITEND (reference sequence). The CDR3 totals 14 residues. This CDR3 reads CASGIGTKNERLFF. The DNA read from the CDR3 is TGTGCCAGCGGTATAGGGACAAAGAACGAA.

This clone was recorded a few times. Genes and germline are mouse. CDR3 bases read: TGTGCCAGCAGTGATGCTACAGGGGGCGATGCAGAA. Its translation is CASSDATGGDAE. The complete CDR3 sequence is CASSDATGGDAETLYF. The chain links TRBV13-3 to TRBJ2-3; 9 positions agree with TRBD1. The sequenced fragment ends 4 residues before the CDR3 boundary, so the rest is inferred from the germline J gene. This CDR3 has 16 amino acids. V dropped 0 bases and J dropped 2; count of bases not matched to a gene: 4. CDR1 is NNHDY, CDR2 SYVADS, per germline.

This clone has only a few counts. The protein recorded in TCRdb does not match the translated DNA at residue 11; the protein presented here comes from translating the DNA. Each gene name is a mouse one. The read falls 3 residues short of the CDR3 end, and the missing part is taken from the germline J gene. The chain links TRBV13-3 to TRBJ1-3, with 9 positions matching TRBD1. The CDR3 runs to 14 residues. The V gene's germline CDR1 is NNHDY and CDR2 SYVADS. The J segment lost 4 bases and the V segment lost 6 bases, leaving 5 bases of the junction unmatched. The CDR3 bases that were read are TGTGCCAGCATCCAGACAGGGGGAGGAAATACG. This encodes CASIQTGGGNT. The full CDR3 protein reads CASIQTGGGNTLYF. Looking up the rest from reference TRBV13-3 and TRBJ1-3 gives the full variable domain: EAAVTQSPRSKVAVTGGKVTLSCHQTNNHDYMYWYRQDTGHGLRLIHYSYVADSTEKGDIPDGYKASRPSQENFSLILELASLSQTAVYFCASIQTGGGNTLYFGEGSRLIVV.

Many counts were recorded for this clone. The listed genes are named as in mouse. The observed sequence ends 4 residues before the CDR3 terminus, with the missing tail filled in from the germline J gene. This chain uses TRBV13-3 with TRBJ2-1; 7 nucleotides line up with TRBD2. Unmatched junction bases numbered 5, after V lost 0 bases and J lost 2 bases. The CDR3 consists of 16 residues. Germline CDR1 reads NNHDY; CDR2 reads SYVADS. The covered CDR3 bases are TGTGCCAGCAGTGATGCCAACTGGGGCTACTATGCT. It specifies CASSDANWGYYA. The complete CDR3 reads CASSDANWGYYAEQFF.

There are a few counts of this clone. Genes and germline are mouse. The observed sequence ends 4 residues before the CDR3 terminus, with the missing tail filled in from the germline J gene. The chain joins TRBV13-3 to TRBJ2-7; 8 nucleotides line up with TRBD1. The germline CDR1 and CDR2 sequences are NNHDY and SYVADS. The CDR3 is made up of 13 amino acids. J gave up 3 bases and V 5 bases, and 4 bases lay outside the gene matches. The CDR3 here is CASRRQGNYEQYF. The CDR3 DNA, read in part, is TGTGCCAGCAGAAGACAGGGGAACTAT.

This clone has a handful of counts. The gene symbols are mouse symbols. The read terminates 4 residues ahead of where the CDR3 ends, so the germline J gene completes it. The chain carries TRBV31 and TRBJ2-7; 10 nucleotides match TRBD2. With V trimmed by 2 bases and J by 3 bases, 1 base remained unmatched. The CDR3 length is 13 residues. The germline CDR1 and CDR2 sequences are GKSSPN and SITVG. The sequenced part of the CDR3 DNA is TGTGCCTGGAGTGGGACTGGGGTCTAT. Protein: CAWSGTGVY. Given in full, the CDR3 is CAWSGTGVYEQYF.

This clone turned up a few times. The gene names given are mouse names. Coverage ceases 4 residues before the CDR3 finishes, and the germline J gene fills in the end. J is TRBJ2-3 and V is TRBV1; 7 bases match TRBD2. The CDR3 runs 15 residues. The germline CDR1 and CDR2 sequences are NSQYPW and LRSPGD (reference sequence). The CDR3 DNA, read in part, is TGCACCTGCAGTGCAGGACTGGGCTGGATAGAA. This encodes CTCSAGLGWIE. The entire CDR3 is CTCSAGLGWIETLYF.

Remarks on this clone: Each gene name is a mouse one. The missing CDR3 end, 4 residues past where the read stops, is filled in from the germline J gene. The chain recombines TRBV19 with TRBJ2-7; 8 nucleotides agree with TRBD2. The CDR3 has 16 residues. Germline CDR1 is FNHDT and CDR2 is SITEND (reference sequence). V dropped 0 bases and J dropped 0; count of bases not matched to a gene: 5. The DNA read from the CDR3 is TGTGCCAGCAGTATAGAGGACTGGGCGAGCTCCTAT. This encodes CASSIEDWASSY. The full CDR3 reads CASSIEDWASSYEQYF. Based on the CDR3 plus reference TRBV19 and TRBJ2-7, the full variable domain is GGIITQTPKFLIGQEGQKLTLKCQQNFNHDTMYWYRQDSGKGLRLIYYSITENDLQKGDLSEGYDASREKKSSFSLTVTSAQKNEMAVFLCASSIEDWASSYEQYFGPGTRLTVL.

With respect to this clone: Mouse names are used for the genes. The read terminates 4 residues ahead of where the CDR3 ends, so the germline J gene completes it. The rearrangement joins TRBV13-3 to TRBJ2-1, with 8 nucleotides matching TRBD2. Germline CDR1 is NNHDY and CDR2 is SYVADS. The CDR3 has 13 amino acids. CDR3 protein: CASTWGGRAEQFF. CDR3 DNA, as far as it was read: TGTGCCAGCACTTGGGGGGGGCGGGCT.

As for this clone: Here the gene names and germline are mouse. Read sequence stops 4 residues before the CDR3 end, and the germline J gene provides the missing end. The rearrangement uses TRBV1 and TRBJ2-5, with 8 bases that match TRBD2. Per germline, CDR1 NSQYPW and CDR2 LRSPGD (reference sequence). This CDR3 has 14 residues. J gave up 3 bases and V 4 bases, and 3 bases lay outside the gene matches. CDR3 amino acids: CTCSGGGGQDTQYF. CDR3 bases read: TGCACCTGCAGTGGTGGGGGGGGACAAGAC.

Only a few counts were recorded for this clone. Here the gene names and germline are mouse. The read is 4 residues too short to cover the CDR3 end, so that end is filled in from the germline J gene. V and J are TRBV17 and TRBJ2-7, with TRBD2 matching over 11 bases. Per the germline V gene, CDR1 is MNHDT and CDR2 is YYDKIL. The CDR3 consists of 16 residues. The V segment lost 3 bases and the J segment 0 bases; nucleotides outside the gene matches: 4. The CDR3 bases that were read are TGTGCTAGCAGTAGCCCGGGACTGGGGGACTCCTAT. It codes for CASSSPGLGDSY. In full, the CDR3 reads CASSSPGLGDSYEQYF.

This clone has only a few counts. Gene names follow the mouse nomenclature. With the read ending 4 residues before the CDR3 end, the germline J gene is used to fill in that end. The chain couples TRBV13-3 to TRBJ2-1, with 12 bases lining up with TRBD2. Germline values: CDR1 NNHDY, CDR2 SYVADS. This CDR3 is built from 15 residues. CDR3 protein: CASSWTGGDGAEQFF. The DNA read from the CDR3 is TGTGCCAGCAGTTGGACTGGGGGGGATGGAGCT.

Ten or more counts support this clone. Genes and germline are mouse. The CDR3 extends 4 residues past the end of the read, so its final part is completed from the germline J gene. This rearrangement joins TRBV13-3 to TRBJ2-5; D perhaps matches TRBD1 (5 bases). CDR1 and CDR2 from the germline V gene are NNHDY and SYVADS. This CDR3 has 14 residues. The CDR3: CASSDRGSADTQYF. The DNA read from the CDR3 is TGTGCCAGCAGTGATAGGGGTTCTGCGGAC.

Regarding this clone: Gene labels here are mouse ones. From the germline J gene comes the end of the CDR3, since the read stops 4 residues before it. The rearrangement uses TRBV16 and TRBJ2-5; the match to TRBD2 covers 12 bases. The length of the CDR3 is 15 residues. The V gene's germline CDR1 is SGHSA and CDR2 FRNQAP. The CDR3: CASSLTGGARDTQYF. The covered CDR3 bases are TGTGCAAGCAGCTTGACTGGGGGGGCGCGGGAC.

Notes on this clone: Gene labels here are mouse ones. The read stops 4 residues short of the end of the CDR3; the missing end is completed from the germline J gene. This sequence joins TRBV5 and TRBJ1-1; 7 positions match TRBD1. V gave up 0 bases and J gave up 0 bases; unmatched junction bases: 4. This CDR3 comprises 16 residues. CDR1 and CDR2 (germline): LGHNA, YNLKQL (reference sequence). The part of the CDR3 DNA that was read is TGTGCCAGCAGCCAAGATGAGGGGGCCCCAAACACA. Protein product: CASSQDEGAPNT. The entire CDR3 is CASSQDEGAPNTEVFF.